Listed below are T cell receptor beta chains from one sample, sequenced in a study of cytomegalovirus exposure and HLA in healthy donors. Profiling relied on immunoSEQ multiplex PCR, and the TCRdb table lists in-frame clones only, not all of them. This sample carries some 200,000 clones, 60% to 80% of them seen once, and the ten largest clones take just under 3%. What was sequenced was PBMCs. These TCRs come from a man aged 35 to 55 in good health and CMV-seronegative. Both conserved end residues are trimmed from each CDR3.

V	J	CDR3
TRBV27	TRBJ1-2	ASSQGPETRYGYT
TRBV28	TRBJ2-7	ASRLTGRLYEQY
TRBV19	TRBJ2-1	ASSKEGSLSYNEQF
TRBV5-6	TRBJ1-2	ASSLDRGANYGYT
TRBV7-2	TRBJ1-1	ASSSNGQTEAF
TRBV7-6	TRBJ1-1	ASRQDTNTEAF
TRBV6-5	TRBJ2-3	ASSPHSRGGDTQY
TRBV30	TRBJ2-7	AGGAGVREQY
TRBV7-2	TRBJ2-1	ASSLGSGSYNEQF
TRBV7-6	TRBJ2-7	ASSLRPGVYEQY
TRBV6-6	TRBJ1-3	ASSYSDRGPGNTIY
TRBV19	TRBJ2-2	ASSKTYANTGELF
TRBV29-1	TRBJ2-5	SVASGGNQETQY
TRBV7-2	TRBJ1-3	ASSSQNTIY
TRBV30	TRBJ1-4	AWSMGTGANEKLF
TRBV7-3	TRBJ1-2	ASSSTGQGANGYT
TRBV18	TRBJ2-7	ASSPFHGSSYEQY
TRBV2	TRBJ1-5	ASTTAGRSNQPQH
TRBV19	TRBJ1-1	ASSTLSKRGTEAF
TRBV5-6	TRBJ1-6	ASSLQGAGNSPLH
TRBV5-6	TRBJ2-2	ASSLAGEATGELF
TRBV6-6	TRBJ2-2	ASSRAMGGTGELF
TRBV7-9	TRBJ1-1	ASRDKERLNTEAF
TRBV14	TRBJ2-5	ASSHWTSGIGETQY
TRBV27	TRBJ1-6	ASSLDRDNSPLH
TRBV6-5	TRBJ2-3	ASREQGSSTDTQY
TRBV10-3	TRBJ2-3	AITPSRAGDTDTQY
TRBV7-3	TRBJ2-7	ASSVSGTGAYEQY
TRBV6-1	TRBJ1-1	ASSEVIAMNTEAF
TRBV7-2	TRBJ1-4	ASSQDNNGEKLF
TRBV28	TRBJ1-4	ASSLHAGNNEKLF
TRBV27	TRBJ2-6	ASRDAVSVGANALT
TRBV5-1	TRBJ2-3	ASSSFRSRGTTDTQY
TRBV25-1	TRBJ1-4	ASSEYKYGSGEKLF
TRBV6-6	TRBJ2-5	ASTRDTAEQY
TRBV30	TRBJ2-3	AWGTSTDTQY
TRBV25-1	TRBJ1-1	ASTPGQGAAF
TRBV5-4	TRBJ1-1	ASSPNAGTGGRTEAF
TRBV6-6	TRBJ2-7	ASRLGGDSSYEQY
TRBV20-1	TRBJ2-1	SAHPGGF
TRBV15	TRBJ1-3	ATSTGFRTGNTIY
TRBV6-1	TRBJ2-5	ASSLRTGQETQY
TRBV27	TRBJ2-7	ASSFEGGRTQYEQY
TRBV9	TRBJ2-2	ASSITRGGGNTGELF
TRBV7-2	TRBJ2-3	ASSISGGTDTQY
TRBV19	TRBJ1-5	ASSLARSNQPQH
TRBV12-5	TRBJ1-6	ASGRMDSYSPLH
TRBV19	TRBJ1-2	ASTSLQGPYGYT
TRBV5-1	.	ASSPDRSGREQY
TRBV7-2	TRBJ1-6	ASSPRTGGISPLH
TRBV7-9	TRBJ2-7	ASSSGLAGGKQY